The 8 T cell receptor beta chains below were found in one sample sequenced in a study of Graves' ophthalmopathy and Graves' hyperthyroidism. As the template, RNA transcripts were used to amplify TCR beta CDR3 regions. Amplification began with first-round RT-PCR using HTBI primers, then second-round multiplex PCR was performed. From the multiplex PCR reads, TCRdb called clonotypes with MiXCR, one entry per CDR3 protein. The sample shows hundreds of thousands of distinct CDR3 sequences, more than 20% of them seen only once. The sample was peripheral blood. Source of these receptors: a woman in her late teens or twenties with stable Graves' hyperthyroidism.

This clonotype has a count of ten or more. The chain combines TRBV28 with TRBJ2-7; 13 nucleotides match TRBD2. The CDR3 has 16 residues. The ends lost 4 bases at V and 3 bases at J; junction bases unmatched: 6. Germline V gene lookup returns CDR1 MDHEN and CDR2 SYDVKM. CDR3 DNA: TGTGCCAGCAGTTCGCGGACTAGCGGGGGATTCTACGAGCAGTACTTC. Translating gives CASSSRTSGGFYEQYF.

In this sample, this clonotype turned up many times. This chain uses TRBV4-1 with TRBJ2-4; possibly TRBD2 for D (6 bases). Germline loops: CDR1 MGHRA, CDR2 YSYEKL. This CDR3 contains 15 residues. The germline V and J ends were trimmed by 0 bases and 3 bases, with 9 bases remaining between them. This CDR3 is CASSQEEGFKNIQYF. CDR3 nucleotides: TGCGCCAGCAGCCAAGAGGAGGGATTCAAAAACATTCAGTACTTC.

The chain links TRBV12-3 or TRBV12-4 to TRBJ2-2; 9 nucleotides align to TRBD1. The CDR3 length is 14 residues. Trimming removed 6 bases from V and 7 bases from J; junction bases left unmatched: 6. The CDR3 loop is CASSIQGANGELFF. CDR3 DNA: TGTGCCAGCAGCATACAGGGGGCGAACGGGGAGCTGTTTTTT.

This clonotype was detected many times. The chain couples TRBV7-8 to TRBJ2-7; TRBD1 might be the D (5 bases). Trimming cost V 5 bases and J 5 bases, with 19 bases left between them. The CDR3 loop spans 15 amino acids. Germline CDR1 reads SGHVS; CDR2 reads FQNEAQ. CDR3 amino acids: CASSPLGHPVDEQYF. As DNA, the CDR3 is TGTGCCAGCAGCCCCCTCGGACACCCCGTGGACGAGCAGTACTTC. Using reference TRBV7-8 and TRBJ2-7 for the parts outside the CDR3, the full variable domain is GAGVSQSPRYKVAKRGQDVALRCDPISGHVSLFWYQQALGQGPEFLTYFQNEAQLDKSGLPSDRFFAERPEGSVSTLKIQRTQQEDSAVYLCASSPLGHPVDEQYFGPGTRLTVT.

In its sample, this clonotype was seen many times. The gene calls are TRBV7-2 and TRBJ1-5, with D maybe TRBD1 (5 bases). The CDR3 spans 13 residues. Trimming took 6 bases from V and 5 from J, leaving 11 bases between them. The germline CDR1 and CDR2 sequences are SGHTA and FQGNSA. As DNA, the CDR3 is TGTGCCAGCAGTTCGACGGGGGATCAGCCCCAGCATTTT. Residues: CASSSTGDQPQHF.

This clonotype has a count of ten or more. This sequence joins TRBV11-2 and TRBJ2-4; D gene uncertain. V dropped 2 bases and J dropped 7 bases, with 6 bases sitting between them. This CDR3 is built from 12 residues. Germline CDR1 and CDR2: SGHAT and FQNNGV. CDR3 in DNA: TGTGCCAGCAGCTTATCCTCGAACATTCAGTACTTC. Translated, it gives CASSLSSNIQYF.

The chain joins TRBV30 to TRBJ1-2; weak D call: TRBD1 (5 bases). Germline V gene lookup returns CDR1 GTSNPN and CDR2 SVGIG (reference sequence). This CDR3 has 14 amino acids. Trimming cost V 0 bases and J 7 bases, with 15 bases left between them. The CDR3 DNA follows: TGTGCCTGGAGTGTACACGGGACGGTTGTTGGCTACACCTTC. Encoded protein: CAWSVHGTVVGYTF.

This clonotype has more than one count but fewer than ten. A single base separates this from a much larger clone, so it may be a read error. The chain links TRBV6-1 to TRBJ2-5, with a weak D call TRBD2 (6 bases). Looked up from germline, CDR1 is MNHNS and CDR2 is SASEGT. The CDR3 runs to 14 residues. In DNA, the CDR3 is TGTGCCAGCAGTGAAACGGACTATATGAAGACCCAGGACTTC. Residues: CASSETDYMKTQDF.